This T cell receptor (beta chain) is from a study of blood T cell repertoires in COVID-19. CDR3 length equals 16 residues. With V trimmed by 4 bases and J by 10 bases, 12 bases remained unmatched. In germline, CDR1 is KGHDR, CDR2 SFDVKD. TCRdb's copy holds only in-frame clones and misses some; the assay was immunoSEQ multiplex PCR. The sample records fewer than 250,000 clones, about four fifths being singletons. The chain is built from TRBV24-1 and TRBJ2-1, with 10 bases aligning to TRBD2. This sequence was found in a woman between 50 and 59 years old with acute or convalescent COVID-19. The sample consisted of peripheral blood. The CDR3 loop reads CATSDSSGTSASEQFF. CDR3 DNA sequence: TGTGCCACCAGTGACTCCTCCGGGACTAGCGCTTCAGAGCAGTTCTTC.